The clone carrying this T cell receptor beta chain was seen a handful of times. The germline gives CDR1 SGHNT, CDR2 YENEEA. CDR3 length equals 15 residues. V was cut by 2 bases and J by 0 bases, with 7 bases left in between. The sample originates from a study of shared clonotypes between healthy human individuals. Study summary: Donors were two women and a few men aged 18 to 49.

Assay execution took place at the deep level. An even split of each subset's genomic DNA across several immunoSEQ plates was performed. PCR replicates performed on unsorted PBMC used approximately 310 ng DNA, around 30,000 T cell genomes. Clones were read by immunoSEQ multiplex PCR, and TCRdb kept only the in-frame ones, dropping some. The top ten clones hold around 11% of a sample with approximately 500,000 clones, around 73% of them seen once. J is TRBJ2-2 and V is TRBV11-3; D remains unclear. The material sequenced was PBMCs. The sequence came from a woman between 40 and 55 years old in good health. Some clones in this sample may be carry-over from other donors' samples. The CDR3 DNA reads TGTGCCAGCAGCTTAAGTGGGACGAACACCGGGGAGCTGTTTTTT. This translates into CASSLSGTNTGELFF.